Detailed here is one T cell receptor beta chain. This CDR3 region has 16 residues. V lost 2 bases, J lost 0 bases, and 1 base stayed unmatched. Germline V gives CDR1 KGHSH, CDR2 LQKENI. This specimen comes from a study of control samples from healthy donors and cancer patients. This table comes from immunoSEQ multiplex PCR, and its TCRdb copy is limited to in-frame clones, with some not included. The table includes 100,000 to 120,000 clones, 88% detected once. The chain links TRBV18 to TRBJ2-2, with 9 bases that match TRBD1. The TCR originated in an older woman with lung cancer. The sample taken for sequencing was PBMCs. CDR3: CASSPTGGANTGELFF. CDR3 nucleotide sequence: TGTGCCAGCTCACCAACAGGGGGCGCGAACACCGGGGAGCTGTTTTTT.